This TCR beta chain comes out of a study of blood T cell repertoires in COVID-19. The protocol was immunoSEQ multiplex PCR, while the TCRdb copy is restricted to in-frame clones and leaves out a portion. The sample lists more than 110,000 clones, approximately 90% occurring once. The receptor's source is a man in his fifties or sixties with active or convalescent COVID-19. Sequences were obtained from peripheral blood.

The CDR3 DNA reads as TGCAGCGTTGTCAAGGGGGGACAGCCCAAGCACACCTTC. Its protein is CSVVKGGQPKHTF. V is TRBV29-1 and J is TRBJ1-2; the match to TRBD1 covers 7 bases. CDR1 is SQVTM and CDR2 is ANQGSEA in the germline V gene. This CDR3 is built from 13 residues. Unmatched junction bases numbered 14, after V lost 4 bases and J lost 12 bases.